This TCR beta chain was sequenced during a study of T cell responses to AZD1222 COVID-19 vaccine. About the research overall: Timing groups of about 4 and about 12 weeks for second doses were pooled.

Clones were sequenced by immunoSEQ multiplex PCR, and TCRdb holds only the in-frame ones, with some missing. The sample consists of tens of thousands of clones, approximately 84% of them appearing once. V was pared by 0 bases and J by 6 bases, with 10 bases of the junction left unmatched. Looked up from germline, CDR1 is MNHEY and CDR2 is SMNVEV (reference sequence). The CDR3 is 16 residues long. Study results and limitations: It was only after the peak T cell response that any repertoires were sampled. The study reported that nearly half of spike-specific TCRs target unmutated variant regions.

Turning to this clone: Its cognate antigen is unknown.

This TCR came from an adult in good health. Sequenced material: peripheral blood, taken on day 0 of AZD1222 vaccination. The chain employs TRBV27 and TRBJ2-7, with 8 bases identical to TRBD1. The CDR3 DNA reads TGTGCCAGCAGTTTATCGGGGACAGGCCTTGGTACCGAGCAGTACTTC. Amino acid sequence: CASSLSGTGLGTEQYF.